The rows below give T cell receptor beta chains drawn from one sample of a study of cytomegalovirus exposure and HLA in healthy donors. Here immunoSEQ multiplex PCR was the method, and the copy in TCRdb shows in-frame clones only, minus some. The sample table sets out 100,000 to 150,000 clones. Sequencing was done on a sample of PBMCs. The receptors were sampled from a woman in her thirties or forties in good health and CMV-seropositive. Both conserved end residues are part of each CDR3. A D gene is named only where the DNA matches it firmly.

V gene	D gene	J gene	CDR3 DNA	CDR3 protein
TRBV20-1	NA	TRBJ1-2	TGCAGTGCCACCGGACAAAATGGCTACACCTTC	CSATGQNGYTF
TRBV27	NA	TRBJ2-7	TGTGCCAGCAGGTACACAGGGCGCCCCAGGGACGAGCAGTACTTC	CASRYTGRPRDEQYF
TRBV5-1	TRBD2	TRBJ2-7	TGCGCCAGCAGCTTGTGGGGACCGACTAGCGGCTCCTACGAGCAGTACTTC	CASSLWGPTSGSYEQYF
TRBV10-3	NA	TRBJ2-1	TGTGCCATCGCCCCGGGAGAGAGCTCCTACAATGAGCAGTTCTTC	CAIAPGESSYNEQFF
TRBV7-8	NA	TRBJ1-3	TGTGCCAGCAGCTTAGGAGTTGGAAACACCATATATTTT	CASSLGVGNTIYF
TRBV19	TRBD2	TRBJ2-5	TGTGCCAGTACTCTAGGGAGGGGAGAGACCCAGTACTTC	CASTLGRGETQYF
TRBV6-5	NA	TRBJ1-4	TGTGCCAGCAGTTACTTACGGGAGGGAGGTGAAAAACTGTTTTTT	CASSYLREGGEKLFF
TRBV6-5	TRBD2	TRBJ2-7	TGTGCCACCCGGGAAGCGGGGGAGCAGTACTTC	CATREAGEQYF
TRBV7-3	NA	TRBJ2-2	TGTGCCAGCAGCTCCGGGACTGCCGGGGAGCTGTTTTTT	CASSSGTAGELFF
TRBV6-5	TRBD2	TRBJ2-1	TGTGCCAGCAGTTACCCTAGCGGGAGCTCCGATGAGCAGTTCTTC	CASSYPSGSSDEQFF
TRBV2	NA	TRBJ1-5	TGTGCCAGCAGCGATCCGGATCAGCCCCAGCATTTT	CASSDPDQPQHF
TRBV5-1	TRBD1	TRBJ1-2	TGCGCCAGCAGCCTTTCCCAAAGACAGGGCCCTTCTGATGGCTACACCTTC	CASSLSQRQGPSDGYTF
TRBV28	TRBD1	TRBJ1-4	TGTGCCAGCAGTTTATTGCGACAGGGGGCGGGGGCCACTAATGAAAAACTGTTTTTT	CASSLLRQGAGATNEKLFF
TRBV10-1	NA	TRBJ1-3	TGCGCCAGCAGGGGCAGGTCGAGAAGCTCTGGAAACACCATATATTTT	CASRGRSRSSGNTIYF
TRBV7-9	NA	TRBJ1-6	TGTGCCAGCAGCTTTGGCGGGCGTGATAATTCACCCCTCCACTTT	CASSFGGRDNSPLHF
TRBV6-6	TRBD1	TRBJ2-7	TGTGCCAGCAGTTACCCCCCGGGACAGATCGTTAAGGAGCAGTACTTC	CASSYPPGQIVKEQYF
TRBV18	TRBD1	TRBJ2-7	TGTGCCAGCTCACTGGGACAGGGGTCCTACGAGCAGTACTTC	CASSLGQGSYEQYF
TRBV27	TRBD2	TRBJ2-1	TGTGCCAGCAGTCCCCTAGGCGGGAGTGGCAATGAGCAGTTCTTC	CASSPLGGSGNEQFF
TRBV6-1	NA	TRBJ2-7	TGTGCCAGCAGTGAAGCGGACAGCTCCTACGAGCAGTACTTC	CASSEADSSYEQYF
TRBV6-5	NA	TRBJ1-5	TGTGCCAGCAGTTACTCGAGAGACAGGCCTCAGCCCCAGCATTTT	CASSYSRDRPQPQHF
TRBV5-6	NA	TRBJ1-3	TGTGCCAGCAGCTTGGCGGGCAGGGTTGGTGGAAACACCATATATTTT	CASSLAGRVGGNTIYF
TRBV6-5	TRBD1	TRBJ2-1	TGTGCCAGCAGTCGGCGGTCAGGGGGCGACAATGAGCAGTTCTTC	CASSRRSGGDNEQFF
TRBV27	NA	TRBJ2-2	TGTGCCAGCAGTTTATCCGGGGGCACCGGGGAGCTGTTTTTT	CASSLSGGTGELFF
TRBV5-4	NA	TRBJ1-1	TGTGCCAGCAGCTCCAAGAGAACTGAAGCTTTCTTT	CASSSKRTEAFF
TRBV29-1	TRBD1	TRBJ2-5	TGCAGCGCGTCACTCCCGACAGGGCGAGAGACCCAGTACTTC	CSASLPTGRETQYF
TRBV18	NA	TRBJ2-2	TGTGCCAGCTCACCACGGGAGTCGGGCACCGGGGAGCTGTTTTTT	CASSPRESGTGELFF
TRBV19	TRBD2	TRBJ2-2	TGTGCCAGTAGCTGGCTAGCGGGAGGATCGAACACCGGGGAGCTGTTTTTT	CASSWLAGGSNTGELFF
TRBV19	NA	TRBJ2-5	TGTGCCAGTAGAACGGCGGGGCGGGGAGAAGAGACCCAGTACTTC	CASRTAGRGEETQYF
TRBV28	NA	TRBJ2-7	TGTGCCAGCAGCCCTATGCTGTCCTCCTACGAGCAGTACTTC	CASSPMLSSYEQYF
TRBV2	TRBD2	TRBJ2-2	TGTGCCAGCAGTGAAGTAGCGGGAGGGTCGCTGAGCACCGGGGAGCTGTTTTTT	CASSEVAGGSLSTGELFF
TRBV7-3	NA	TRBJ2-1	TGTGCCAGCAGCTTAATAGGGGGAAACAATGAGCAGTTCTTC	CASSLIGGNNEQFF
TRBV7-9	NA	TRBJ1-2	TGTGCCAGCAGCTTAACGACAGACTATGGCTACACCTTC	CASSLTTDYGYTF
TRBV19	TRBD1	TRBJ2-7	TGTGCCAGTAGTAACACAGGGGGAACCTACGAGCAGTACTTC	CASSNTGGTYEQYF
TRBV7-3	TRBD1	TRBJ2-7	TGTGCCAGCAGTTCCGGACAGGGCCAGAAGTACTTC	CASSSGQGQKYF
TRBV27	TRBD1	TRBJ2-1	TGTGCCAGCAGTTCCTTGGACAGGGCCGGTTCGGCCTACAATGAGCAGTTCTTC	CASSSLDRAGSAYNEQFF
TRBV7-8	NA	TRBJ2-7	TGTGCCAGCAGCTCGGGCCAGGGGAGGGGCGAGCAGTACTTC	CASSSGQGRGEQYF
TRBV7-9	NA	TRBJ2-6	TGTGCCAGCAGCCCCCTCCTACAGGGTCCCTCTGGGGCCAACGTCCTGACTTTC	CASSPLLQGPSGANVLTF
TRBV18	TRBD2	TRBJ2-3	TGTGCCAGCTCACCTTCAAGCGGGAGTCAAGATACGCAGTATTTT	CASSPSSGSQDTQYF
TRBV7-9	NA	TRBJ2-3	TGTGCCAGCAGCTTAGTAGTCAGCACAGATACGCAGTATTTT	CASSLVVSTDTQYF
TRBV9	NA	TRBJ2-7	TGTGCCAGCAGCGTAGAGACAGGTTACGAGCAGTACTTC	CASSVETGYEQYF
TRBV6-1	TRBD1	TRBJ1-5	TGTGCCAGCAGTGCGGGGACAGGGTATCAGCCCCAGCATTTT	CASSAGTGYQPQHF
TRBV28	TRBD1	TRBJ1-5	TGTGCCAGCACCATCGGACAGGGGCATCAGCCCCAGCATTTT	CASTIGQGHQPQHF
TRBV28	TRBD1	TRBJ1-5	TGTGCCAGCAGTTTAGGACAGGGGAGCAATCAGCCCCAGCATTTT	CASSLGQGSNQPQHF
TRBV7-3	NA	TRBJ2-1	TGTGCCAGCAGCTTAACTGGACAGAACAATGAGCAGTTCTTC	CASSLTGQNNEQFF
TRBV9	NA	TRBJ1-2	TGTGCCAGCAGCCTTCCGGCGGGGGGCTACACCTTC	CASSLPAGGYTF
TRBV5-6	TRBD1	TRBJ1-1	TGTGCCAGCAGCTTGTGGGACAGGGTAACTGAAGCTTTCTTT	CASSLWDRVTEAFF
TRBV14	NA	TRBJ2-1	TGTGCCAGCAACGGGCAGGGGTTTGGCAATGAGCAGTTCTTC	CASNGQGFGNEQFF
TRBV15	TRBD2	TRBJ2-7	TGTGCCACCGGGTCTCAAAGCGGGAGAGGTTCCTACGAGCAGTACTTC	CATGSQSGRGSYEQYF
TRBV5-1	TRBD1	TRBJ2-1	TGCGCCAGCAGCTCTCAAACAGGGGGCAATGAGCAGTTCTTC	CASSSQTGGNEQFF
TRBV7-3	NA	TRBJ2-1	TGTGCCAGCAGCTCGCTTTTCAGCCGACTCTCCTACAATGAGCAGTTCTTC	CASSSLFSRLSYNEQFF